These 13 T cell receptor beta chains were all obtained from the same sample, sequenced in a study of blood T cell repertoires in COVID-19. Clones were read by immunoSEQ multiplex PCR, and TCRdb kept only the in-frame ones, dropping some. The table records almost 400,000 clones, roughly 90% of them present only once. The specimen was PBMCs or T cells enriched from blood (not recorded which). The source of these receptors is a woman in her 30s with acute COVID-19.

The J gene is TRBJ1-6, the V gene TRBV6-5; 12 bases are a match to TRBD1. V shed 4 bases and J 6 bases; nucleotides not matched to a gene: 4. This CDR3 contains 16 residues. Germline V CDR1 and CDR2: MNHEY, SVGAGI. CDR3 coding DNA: TGTGCCAGCAGTTTCGGGACAGGGGGCTCTAATTCACCCCTCCACTTT. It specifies CASSFGTGGSNSPLHF.

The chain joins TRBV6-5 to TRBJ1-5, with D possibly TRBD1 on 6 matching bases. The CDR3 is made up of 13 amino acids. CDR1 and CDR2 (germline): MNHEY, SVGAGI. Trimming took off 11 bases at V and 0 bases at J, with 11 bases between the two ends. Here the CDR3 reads CAAPGDSNQPQHF. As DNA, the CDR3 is TGTGCCGCCCCAGGGGATAGCAATCAGCCCCAGCATTTT.

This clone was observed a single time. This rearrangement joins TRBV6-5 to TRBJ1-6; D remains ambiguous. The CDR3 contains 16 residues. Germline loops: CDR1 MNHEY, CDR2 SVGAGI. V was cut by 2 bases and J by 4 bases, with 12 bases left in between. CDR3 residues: CASSYRQTLYNSPLHF. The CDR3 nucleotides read TGTGCCAGCAGTTACCGCCAGACACTTTATAATTCACCCCTCCACTTT.

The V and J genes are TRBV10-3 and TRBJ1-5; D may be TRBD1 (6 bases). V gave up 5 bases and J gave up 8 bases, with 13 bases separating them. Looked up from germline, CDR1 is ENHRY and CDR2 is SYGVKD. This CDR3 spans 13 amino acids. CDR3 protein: CAISPGRGEPQHF. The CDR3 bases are TGTGCCATCAGTCCCGGCAGGGGCGAGCCCCAGCATTTT.

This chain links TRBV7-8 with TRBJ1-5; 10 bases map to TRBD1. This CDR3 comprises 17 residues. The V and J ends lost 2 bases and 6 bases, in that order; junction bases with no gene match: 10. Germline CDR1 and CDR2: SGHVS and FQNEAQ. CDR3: CASSLLKGQGSVQPQHF. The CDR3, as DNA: TGTGCCAGCAGCTTACTGAAGGGACAGGGGTCTGTTCAGCCCCAGCATTTT.

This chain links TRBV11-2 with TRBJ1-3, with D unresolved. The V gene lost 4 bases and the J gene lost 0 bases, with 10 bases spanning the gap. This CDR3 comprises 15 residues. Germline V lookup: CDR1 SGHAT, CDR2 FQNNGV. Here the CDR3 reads CASSWTRSSGNTIYF. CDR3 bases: TGTGCCAGCAGCTGGACTCGGAGCTCTGGAAACACCATATATTTT.

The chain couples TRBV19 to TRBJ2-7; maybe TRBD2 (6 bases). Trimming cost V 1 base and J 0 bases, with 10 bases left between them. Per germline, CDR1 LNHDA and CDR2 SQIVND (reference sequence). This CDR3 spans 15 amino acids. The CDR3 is CASSIGLVGSYEQYF. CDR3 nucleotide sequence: TGTGCCAGTAGTATAGGACTAGTCGGCTCCTACGAGCAGTACTTC.

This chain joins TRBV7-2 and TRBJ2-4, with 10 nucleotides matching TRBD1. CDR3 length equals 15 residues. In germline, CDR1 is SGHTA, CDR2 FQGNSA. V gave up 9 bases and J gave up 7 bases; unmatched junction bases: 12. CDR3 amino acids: CARPSRQGAGNIQYF. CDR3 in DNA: TGTGCCAGACCGAGCAGACAGGGGGCCGGTAACATTCAGTACTTC.

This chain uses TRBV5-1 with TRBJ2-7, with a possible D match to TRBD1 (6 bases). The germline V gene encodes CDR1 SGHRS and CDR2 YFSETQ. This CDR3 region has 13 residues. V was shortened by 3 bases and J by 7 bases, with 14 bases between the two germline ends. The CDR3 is CASSWAGAEEQYF. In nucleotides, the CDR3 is TGCGCCAGCAGCTGGGCAGGGGCCGAGGAGCAGTACTTC.

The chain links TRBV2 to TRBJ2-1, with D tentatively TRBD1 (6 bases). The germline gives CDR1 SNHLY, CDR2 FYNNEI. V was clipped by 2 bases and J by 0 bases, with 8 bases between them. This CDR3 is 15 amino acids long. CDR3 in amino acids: CASSERGSSYNEQFF. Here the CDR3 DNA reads TGTGCCAGCAGTGAAAGGGGGAGCTCCTACAATGAGCAGTTCTTC.

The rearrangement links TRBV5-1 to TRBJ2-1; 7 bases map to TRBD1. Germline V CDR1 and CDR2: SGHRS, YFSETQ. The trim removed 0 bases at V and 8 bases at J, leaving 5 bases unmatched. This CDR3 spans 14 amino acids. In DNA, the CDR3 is TGCGCCAGCAGCTTGGACAGGGGCTCCGATGAGCAGTTCTTC. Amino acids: CASSLDRGSDEQFF.

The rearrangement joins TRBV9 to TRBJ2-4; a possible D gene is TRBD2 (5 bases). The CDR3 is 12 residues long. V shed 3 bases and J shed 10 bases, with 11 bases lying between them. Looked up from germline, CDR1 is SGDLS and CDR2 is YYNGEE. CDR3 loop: CASSADEGIQYF. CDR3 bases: TGTGCCAGCAGCGCAGACGAGGGTATTCAGTACTTC.

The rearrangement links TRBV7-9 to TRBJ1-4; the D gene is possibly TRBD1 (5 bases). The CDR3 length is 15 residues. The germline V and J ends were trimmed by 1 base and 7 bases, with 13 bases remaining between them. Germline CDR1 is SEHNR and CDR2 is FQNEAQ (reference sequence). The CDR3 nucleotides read TGTGCCAGCAGCTTAGGCAGGGTTGAAGGTGAAAAACTGTTTTTT. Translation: CASSLGRVEGEKLFF.